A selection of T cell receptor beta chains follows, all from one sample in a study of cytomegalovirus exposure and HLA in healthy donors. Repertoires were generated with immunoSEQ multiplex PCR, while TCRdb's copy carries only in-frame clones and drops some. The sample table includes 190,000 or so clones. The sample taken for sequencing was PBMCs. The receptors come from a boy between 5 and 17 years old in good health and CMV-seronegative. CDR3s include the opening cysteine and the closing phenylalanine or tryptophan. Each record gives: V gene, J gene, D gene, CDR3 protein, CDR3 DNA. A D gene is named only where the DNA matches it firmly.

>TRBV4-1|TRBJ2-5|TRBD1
CASSQVPQGQEKETQYF
TGCGCCAGCAGCCAAGTCCCGCAGGGACAGGAAAAAGAGACCCAGTACTTC
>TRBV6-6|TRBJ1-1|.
CASSYSNLDTEAFF
TGTGCCAGCAGTTACTCGAACCTAGACACTGAAGCTTTCTTT
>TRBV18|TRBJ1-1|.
CASSPITRNTEAFF
TGTGCCAGCTCACCTATCACGCGGAACACTGAAGCTTTCTTT
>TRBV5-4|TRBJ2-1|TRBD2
CASIQVGGGSVEQFF
TGTGCCAGCATCCAAGTCGGGGGGGGCTCCGTTGAGCAGTTCTTC
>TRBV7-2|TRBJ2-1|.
CASSFRSGEQFF
TGTGCCAGCAGCTTCCGATCGGGTGAGCAGTTCTTC
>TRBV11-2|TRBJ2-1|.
CASSFRVDSSYNEQFF
TGTGCCAGCAGCTTCCGGGTGGACAGCTCCTACAATGAGCAGTTCTTC
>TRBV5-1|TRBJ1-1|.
CASSLRQGLEAFF
TGCGCCAGCAGCTTGCGGCAGGGTTTAGAAGCTTTCTTT
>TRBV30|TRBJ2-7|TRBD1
CAWSVWGTGSGSYEQYF
TGTGCCTGGAGTGTATGGGGGACAGGGAGTGGTTCCTACGAGCAGTACTTC
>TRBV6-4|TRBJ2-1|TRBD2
CASSSGAGADNEQFF
TGTGCCAGCAGCTCCGGAGCGGGGGCGGACAATGAGCAGTTCTTC
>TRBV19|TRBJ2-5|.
CASSIAAGGLETQYF
TGTGCCAGTAGTATTGCGGCAGGGGGGTTGGAGACCCAGTACTTC
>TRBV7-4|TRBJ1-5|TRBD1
CASSSRTNWGDREGHF
TGTGCCAGCAGCTCCCGAACTAACTGGGGGGACAGGGAGGGACATTTT
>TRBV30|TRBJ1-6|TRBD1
CAWTSDRVGGANSPLHF
TGTGCCTGGACGAGTGACAGGGTGGGGGGAGCTAATTCACCCCTCCACTTT
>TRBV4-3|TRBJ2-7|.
CASSPGGVGSYEQYF
TGCGCCAGCAGCCCAGGCGGGGTGGGATCCTACGAGCAGTACTTC
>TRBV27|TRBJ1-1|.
CASSLGWHLNTEAFF
TGTGCCAGCAGTTTAGGTTGGCACCTGAACACTGAAGCTTTCTTT
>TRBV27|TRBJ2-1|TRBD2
CASSPVSGGDNEQFF
TGTGCCAGCAGTCCCGTTTCGGGGGGTGACAATGAGCAGTTCTTC
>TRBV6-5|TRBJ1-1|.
CASSYTPGMGAFF
TGTGCCAGCAGTTACACCCCGGGGATGGGAGCCTTCTTT
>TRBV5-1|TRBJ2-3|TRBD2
CASRILAGSTDTQYF
TGCGCCAGCAGGATCTTAGCGGGCAGCACAGATACGCAGTATTTT
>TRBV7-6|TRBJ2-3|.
CASRSATGRTGDTQYF
TGTGCCAGCAGAAGCGCCACAGGGAGGACAGGAGATACGCAGTATTTT
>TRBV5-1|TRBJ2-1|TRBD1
CASSTDRGTYNEQFF
TGCGCCAGCAGCACCGACAGGGGAACGTACAATGAGCAGTTCTTC
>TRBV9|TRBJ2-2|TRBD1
CASSTPGGYTGELFF
TGTGCCAGCAGCACCCCAGGGGGCTACACCGGGGAGCTGTTTTTT
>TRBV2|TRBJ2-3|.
CASATGSGPDTQYF
TGTGCCAGCGCCACAGGGAGCGGTCCAGATACGCAGTATTTT
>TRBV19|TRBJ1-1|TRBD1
CASSLGTANTEAFF
TGTGCCAGTAGTCTCGGGACAGCGAACACTGAAGCTTTCTTT
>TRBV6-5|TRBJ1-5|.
CASRLNSNQPQHF
TGTGCCAGCAGGCTAAATAGCAATCAGCCCCAGCATTTT
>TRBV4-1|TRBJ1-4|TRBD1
CASSQDWGGTGDEKLFF
TGCGCCAGCAGCCAAGATTGGGGGGGGACAGGGGACGAAAAACTGTTTTTT
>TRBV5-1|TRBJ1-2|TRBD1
CASSPRQGAYGYTF
TGCGCCAGCAGCCCCCGACAGGGGGCCTATGGCTACACCTTC
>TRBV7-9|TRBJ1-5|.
CASYRFSRTVRRSPQHF
TGTGCCAGCTATCGCTTTTCGAGGACAGTGCGGCGATCGCCCCAGCATTTT
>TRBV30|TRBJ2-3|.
CAPSGGSTDTQYF
TGTGCCCCCTCGGGGGGCAGCACAGATACGCAGTATTTT
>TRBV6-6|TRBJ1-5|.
CASQDTSNQPQHF
TGTGCCAGCCAGGATACTTCCAATCAGCCCCAGCATTTT
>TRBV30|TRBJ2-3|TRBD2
CAWGSLAGGPDTQYF
TGTGCCTGGGGATCTCTAGCGGGGGGGCCAGATACGCAGTATTTT
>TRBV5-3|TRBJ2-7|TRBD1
CARSLFRYIGTGDYEQYF
TGTGCCAGAAGCTTGTTTCGGTACATCGGGACAGGGGACTACGAGCAGTACTTC
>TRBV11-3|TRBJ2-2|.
CASSLDGGIGTGELFF
TGTGCCAGCAGCTTAGATGGGGGGATCGGCACCGGGGAGCTGTTTTTT
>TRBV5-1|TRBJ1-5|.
CASSSTGEYYQPQHF
TGCGCCAGCAGCTCGACAGGAGAGTACTATCAGCCCCAGCATTTT
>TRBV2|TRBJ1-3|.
CASSVSTSSGNTIYF
TGTGCCAGCAGTGTATCAACGAGCTCTGGAAACACCATATATTTT
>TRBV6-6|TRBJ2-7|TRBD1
CASAGQGSYEQYF
TGTGCCAGCGCCGGACAGGGATCCTACGAGCAGTACTTC
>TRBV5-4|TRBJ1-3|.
CASSLAGSGNTIYF
TGTGCCAGCAGCCTGGCAGGGTCTGGAAACACCATATATTTT
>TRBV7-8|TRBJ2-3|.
CASSLATRVAADTQYF
TGTGCCAGCAGCTTAGCGACTAGAGTGGCGGCAGATACGCAGTATTTT
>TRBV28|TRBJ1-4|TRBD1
CASRGTGGGEKLFF
TGTGCCAGCAGGGGGACAGGGGGAGGTGAAAAACTGTTTTTT
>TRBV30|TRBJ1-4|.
CAWSVVTATNEKLFF
TGTGCCTGGAGTGTAGTGACAGCAACTAATGAAAAACTGTTTTTT
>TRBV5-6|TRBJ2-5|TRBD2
CASSFRLAGGETQYF
TGTGCCAGCAGCTTCCGACTAGCGGGGGGCGAGACCCAGTACTTC
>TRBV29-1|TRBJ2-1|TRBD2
CSPRMAAGGAYNEQFF
TGCAGCCCGAGGATGGCGGCGGGGGGGGCCTACAATGAGCAGTTCTTC
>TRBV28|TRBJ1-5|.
CASRASSQNQPQHF
TGTGCCAGCAGGGCCTCTAGCCAGAATCAGCCCCAGCATTTT
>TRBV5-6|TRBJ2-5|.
CASSQTGVQETQYF
TGTGCCAGCAGCCAGACCGGGGTACAAGAGACCCAGTACTTC
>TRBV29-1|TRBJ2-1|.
CSVGTPYNEQFF
TGCAGCGTTGGGACTCCCTACAATGAGCAGTTCTTC
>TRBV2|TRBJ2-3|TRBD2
CASSEVLAGTGTQYF
TGTGCCAGCAGTGAAGTTCTAGCGGGGACCGGTACGCAGTATTTT
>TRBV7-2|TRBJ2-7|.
CASSLLSEQYF
TGTGCCAGCAGCTTGCTGAGCGAGCAGTACTTC
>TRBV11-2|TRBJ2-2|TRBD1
CASSRTLGQGNGELFF
TGTGCCAGCAGCCGGACGCTGGGACAGGGAAACGGGGAGCTGTTTTTT
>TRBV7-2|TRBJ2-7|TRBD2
CASSRTSLYEQYF
TGTGCCAGCAGCCGGACTAGCCTTTACGAGCAGTACTTC
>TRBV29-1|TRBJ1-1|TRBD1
CSVGQGIEAFF
TGCAGCGTCGGACAGGGGATCGAAGCTTTCTTT
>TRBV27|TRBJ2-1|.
CASSAFAIHDEQFF
TGTGCCAGCAGTGCATTCGCTATTCACGATGAGCAGTTCTTC
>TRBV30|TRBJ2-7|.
CAWSFTREQYF
TGTGCCTGGAGTTTCACCAGGGAGCAGTACTTC
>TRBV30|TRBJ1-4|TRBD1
CAWTHGQGSAEKLFF
TGTGCCTGGACCCACGGACAGGGTTCGGCAGAAAAACTGTTTTTT
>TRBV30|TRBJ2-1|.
CAWARELLNEQFF
TGTGCCTGGGCGAGGGAACTCCTCAATGAGCAGTTCTTC
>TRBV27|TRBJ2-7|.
CASSYSTGPAWEQYF
TGTGCCAGCAGTTATTCTACAGGGCCGGCGTGGGAGCAGTACTTC
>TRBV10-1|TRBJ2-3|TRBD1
CAILDREDPDTQYF
TGCGCCATCCTGGACAGGGAGGATCCAGATACGCAGTATTTT
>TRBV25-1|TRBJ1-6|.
CASSEVTPRSPLHF
TGTGCCAGCAGTGAAGTGACCCCGAGGTCACCCCTCCACTTT
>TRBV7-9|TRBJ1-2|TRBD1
CASSFNRDRGYGYTF
TGTGCCAGCAGCTTCAACCGGGACAGGGGATATGGCTACACCTTC
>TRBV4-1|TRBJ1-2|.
CASSLRGGSTYGYTF
TGCGCCAGCAGCCTAAGGGGAGGGTCTACCTATGGCTACACCTTC
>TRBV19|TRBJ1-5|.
CASSIGQGGNQPQHF
TGTGCCAGTAGTATCGGCCAGGGCGGCAATCAGCCCCAGCATTTT
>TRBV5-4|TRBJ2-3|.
CASSTRERDTQYF
TGTGCCAGCAGCACCAGGGAAAGGGATACGCAGTATTTT
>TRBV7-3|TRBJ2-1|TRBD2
CASSLGTSGNNEQFF
TGTGCCAGCAGCTTAGGGACTAGCGGGAACAATGAGCAGTTCTTC